This TCR beta chain was retrieved from a study of blood T cell repertoires in COVID-19. Whole-study context: Nucleic acid was either cDNA or gDNA, and it came from T cells, B-cell-depleted T cells, or PBMCs.

Trimming pared 2 bases from V and 6 bases from J, leaving 11 bases between. Germline CDR1 reads LGHNA; CDR2 reads YNFKEQ. The CDR3 is 14 residues long. Sequencing used immunoSEQ multiplex PCR; TCRdb keeps in-frame clones, though not all of them. The sample includes 250,000 to 300,000 clones, around 90% of them seen just once. Input material: PBMCs or T cells enriched from blood (not recorded which). This sequence was found in a woman between 55 and 75 years old in a cohort exposed to, infected with or recovered from COVID-19 (not recorded which). V is TRBV4-2 and J is TRBJ2-4; maybe TRBD1 (6 bases). This CDR3 reads CASSQWGLGNIQYF. The CDR3 nucleotides read TGTGCCAGCAGCCAATGGGGGCTAGGAAACATTCAGTACTTC.